Below, 14 T cell receptor beta chains from the same sample are listed, as sequenced in a study of read filtering for tumor transcriptome and immune sequencing. The library was built from about 370 ng RNA with molecular barcoded adaptors for alpha/delta and beta/gamma chains. In TCRdb, the reads were re-called with MiXCR into one record per CDR3 protein. This table has about 130,000 distinct CDR3 sequences, over 10% appearing once. Sequenced material: a population of CD138-negative cells sorted from bone marrow. The receptors were sampled from a donor over 35 with multiple myeloma.

In regard to this clonotype: Possible read error: a much larger clone is one base away. The rearrangement joins TRBV7-2 to TRBJ2-1, with D perhaps matching TRBD2 (5 bases). The germline CDR1 and CDR2 sequences are SGHTA and FQGNSA. This CDR3 comprises 14 residues. The CDR3 sequence is CASSVASGANGQFF. Here the CDR3 DNA reads TGTGCCAGCAGCGTTGCAAGCGGCGCAAATGGGCAGTTCTTC.

This clonotype was observed at least ten times. This sequence joins TRBV11-2 and TRBJ2-3, with 12 bases aligning to TRBD2. This CDR3 spans 19 amino acids. CDR1 and CDR2 (germline): SGHAT, FQNNGV. The J segment lost 4 bases and the V segment lost 6 bases, leaving 17 bases of the junction unmatched. CDR3 in amino acids: CASRRGFRTSGNRADTQYF. In DNA, the CDR3 is TGTGCCAGCAGAAGAGGGTTTCGGACTAGCGGGAATCGGGCAGATACGCAGTATTTT.

With regard to this clonotype: A much larger clone sits a single nucleotide away, making a read error possible. V and J are TRBV5-1 and TRBJ2-5, with D perhaps assigned TRBD1 or TRBD2 (5 bases each). V gave up 7 bases and J gave up 11 bases, with 18 bases separating them. Germline V gives CDR1 SGHRS, CDR2 YFSETQ. The CDR3 length is 12 residues. In DNA, the CDR3 is TGCGCCAGCGGGTCCGGGACGGCCTCGCAGTACTTC. Translated, it gives CASGSGTASQYF.

This clonotype has only a few counts. This may arise from a read error, as a much more abundant clone is one base away. The rearrangement links TRBV3-1 to TRBJ2-1, with TRBD2 matching over 7 bases. Germline-derived CDR1 and CDR2 are LGHDT and YNNKEL (reference sequence). The CDR3 spans 12 residues. CDR3 in amino acids: CANSHSGNEQFF. The DNA of the CDR3 is TGTGCCAACAGCCATAGCGGGAATGAGCAGTTCTTC.

This clonotype was observed many times. This chain uses TRBV3-1 with TRBJ2-1; 10 bases fit TRBD2. The CDR3 spans 16 residues. In germline, CDR1 is LGHDT, CDR2 YNNKEL (reference sequence). The V and J ends lost 4 bases and 7 bases, in that order; junction bases with no gene match: 10. This chain's CDR3 is CASSPRLAGAKNEQFF. As DNA, the CDR3 is TGTGCCAGCAGCCCCCGGCTAGCGGGAGCGAAGAATGAGCAGTTCTTC.

This clonotype was counted at least ten times. This chain connects TRBV5-1 to TRBJ2-5; TRBD2 matches at 14 bases. The CDR3 extends over 16 amino acids. The ends lost 2 bases at V and 5 bases at J; junction bases unmatched: 5. CDR1 is SGHRS and CDR2 is YFSETQ in the germline V gene. Here the CDR3 reads CASSLPGLAGVETQYF. CDR3 bases: TGCGCCAGCAGCTTACCGGGACTAGCGGGAGTGGAGACCCAGTACTTC.

This clonotype was seen many times. The V and J genes are TRBV7-9 and TRBJ2-5; 11 bases agree with TRBD2. This CDR3 region has 14 residues. CDR1 is SEHNR, CDR2 FQNEAQ, per germline (reference sequence). With 5 bases clipped from V and 5 bases from J, the junction kept 4 bases outside the gene matches. The CDR3 reads CASSLTSGKETQYF. CDR3 nucleotide sequence: TGTGCCAGCAGCCTGACTAGCGGGAAGGAGACCCAGTACTTC. Combining the CDR3 with reference TRBV7-9 and TRBJ2-5 gives the whole variable domain DTGVSQNPRHKITKRGQNVTFRCDPISEHNRLYWYRQTLGQGPEFLTYFQNEAQLEKSRLLSDRFSAERPKGSFSTLEIQRTEQGDSAMYLCASSLTSGKETQYFGPGTRLLVL.

This clonotype occurred many times. The gene calls are TRBV7-6 and TRBJ2-1, with 7 bases fitting TRBD2. The CDR3 extends over 18 amino acids. Germline loops: CDR1 SGHVS, CDR2 FNYEAQ. Germline trimming cut 2 bases from V and 5 bases from J; bases unmatched to any gene: 15. CDR3 in amino acids: CASSLPAVGGSPNNEQFF. CDR3 sequence (DNA): TGTGCCAGCAGCTTACCCGCGGTGGGCGGGAGCCCTAACAATGAGCAGTTCTTC. Full variable domain (missing parts from reference TRBV7-6 and TRBJ2-1): GAGVSQSPRYKVTKRGQDVALRCDPISGHVSLYWYRQALGQGPEFLTYFNYEAQQDKSGLPNDRFSAERPEGSISTLTIQRTEQRDSAMYRCASSLPAVGGSPNNEQFFGPGTRLTVL.

This clonotype was seen ten or more times. The chain employs TRBV7-9 and TRBJ1-5; 7 nucleotides line up with TRBD1. J was trimmed by 5 bases and V by 3 bases; bases with no gene match: 16. The length of the CDR3 is 18 residues. Germline V CDR1 and CDR2: SEHNR, FQNEAQ (reference sequence). CDR3 nucleotide sequence: TGTGCCAGCAGCTTTGGTTTAAGGGACAGCCCCTTCGATCAGCCCCAGCATTTT. Translating it yields CASSFGLRDSPFDQPQHF.

Turning to this clonotype: It may be a read error: a sequence one base away is much more abundant. This likely comes from a read error, as the CDR3 has no conserved phenylalanine or tryptophan at its end. This chain connects TRBV30 to TRBJ2-7; no clear D. This CDR3 comprises 13 residues. Germline values: CDR1 GTSNPN, CDR2 SVGIG (reference sequence). Trimming shortened V by 0 bases and J by 2 bases, and 8 bases separated the two germline ends. CDR3 nucleotide sequence: TGTGCCTGGAGTGTCGGGCAGCCCTACGAGCAGTACCTC. This gives the protein CAWSVGQPYEQYL.

The gene calls are TRBV4-3 and TRBJ2-7, with TRBD1 matching over 10 bases. Germline assignment: CDR1 LGHNA and CDR2 YSLEER. V lost 0 bases to trimming and J lost 2 bases; unmatched junction nucleotides: 4. CDR3 size: 16 residues. Here the CDR3 DNA reads TGCGCCAGCAGCCAAGATAGGACAGGGGGTCCCTACGAGCAGTACTTC. This gives the protein CASSQDRTGGPYEQYF.

This clonotype was seen more than once but under ten times. This may stem from a read error, because a much larger clone lies one nucleotide away. J is TRBJ2-1 and V is TRBV4-3; 9 nucleotides align to TRBD2. CDR1 LGHNA and CDR2 YSLEER come from the germline V gene. The CDR3 is made up of 16 amino acids. The CDR3 DNA is TGCGCCAGCAGCCGTGGTCCGGGACTAGCATACAATGGGCAGTTCTTC. This sequence encodes CASSRGPGLAYNGQFF.

Ten or more counts support this clonotype. This chain joins TRBV5-1 and TRBJ2-7; D gene ambiguous. CDR3 size: 10 residues. Germline CDR1 and CDR2: SGHRS and YFSETQ. V gave up 4 bases and J gave up 2 bases, with 1 base separating them. In nucleotides, the CDR3 is TGCGCCAGCAGCCCCTACGAGCAGTACTTC. Amino acid sequence: CASSPYEQYF.

This clonotype was detected many times. The V and J genes are TRBV5-1 and TRBJ2-7, with TRBD1 matching over 10 bases. Germline CDR1 and CDR2: SGHRS and YFSETQ. Trimming took 7 bases from V and 5 from J; bases not matched to a gene: 9. This CDR3 region has 14 residues. This CDR3 is CASGRGQGMNEQYF. The DNA for the CDR3 is TGCGCCAGCGGCCGGGGACAGGGGATGAACGAGCAGTACTTC.